The next 28 T cell receptor beta chains were all read from a single sample in a study of blood T cells in healthy people across ages (dated by TCRdb to about 2015). Library preparation used 5' RACE. For sequencing, an Illumina HiSeq 2500 was employed. The second PCR ran for about 6 to 11 cycles and used a J-beta primer mix along with a sample-barcoded 5' primer. The public reads were reanalyzed by TCRdb: fastp trimming at Q25, MiXCR alignment, in-frame beta chains only. Rows merge per CDR3 protein into single entries with the most common DNA and genes. For this sample the table gives 1.5 million to 2 million distinct CDR3 sequences, of which around 50% were detected only once. The ten largest make up roughly 2% of the sample. Material: blood. These receptors came from a woman in her forties in good health.

This clonotype turned up a few times. The CDR3 region is CASSLHLRDNSYEQYF. The CDR3 DNA sequence: TGTGCCAGCAGTCTCCATCTCCGGGACAACTCCTACGAGCAGTACTTC. This chain uses TRBV28 with TRBJ2-7; possible D gene TRBD1, 6 bases. The germline gives CDR1 MDHEN, CDR2 SYDVKM. The CDR3 is made up of 16 amino acids. With 5 bases removed from V and 0 bases from J, the gap between germline ends came to 17 bases. Complete variable domain (other parts from reference TRBV28 and TRBJ2-7): DVKVTQSSRYLVKRTGEKVFLECVQDMDHENMFWYRQDPGLGLRLIYFSYDVKMKEKGDIPEGYSVSREKKERFSLILESASTNQTSMYLCASSLHLRDNSYEQYFGPGTRLTVT.

This chain links TRBV7-2 with TRBJ2-2; D possibly corresponds to TRBD2 (6 bases). The CDR3 has 16 amino acids. Trimming shortened V by 1 base and J by 1 base, and 10 bases separated the two germline ends. CDR1 and CDR2 (germline): SGHTA, FQGNSA. CDR3 residues: CASSLVGGRNTGELFF. CDR3 DNA sequence: TGTGCCAGCAGCTTAGTTGGAGGGAGGAACACCGGGGAGCTGTTTTTT.

For the CDR3, the DNA is TGTGCCAGCAGCTTCAGGGGGAATACGCAGTATTTT. Protein: CASSFRGNTQYF. This sequence joins TRBV7-3 and TRBJ2-3, with 7 nucleotides matching TRBD1. The germline V gene encodes CDR1 SGHTA and CDR2 FQGTGA. Trimming took 3 bases from V and 7 from J; bases not matched to a gene: 1. The CDR3 runs to 12 residues.

The chain couples TRBV2 to TRBJ2-2; 7 bases match TRBD1. Germline lookup yields CDR1 SNHLY and CDR2 FYNNEI. J gave up 2 bases and V 8 bases, and 5 bases lay outside the gene matches. CDR3 length equals 14 residues. This CDR3 is CASGYRGNTGELFF. The CDR3 DNA sequence: TGTGCCAGCGGCTACAGGGGTAACACCGGGGAGCTGTTTTTT.

The rearrangement uses TRBV4-3 and TRBJ1-2; D not certain. The CDR3 is made up of 15 amino acids. Germline CDR1 reads LGHNA; CDR2 reads YSLEER. Trimming shortened V by 0 bases and J by 6 bases, and 14 bases separated the two germline ends. The CDR3 DNA reads as TGCGCCAGCAGCCAAGATCCAGTGCTTAGTCATGGCTACACCTTC. It codes for CASSQDPVLSHGYTF.

This clonotype has only a few counts. The chain has TRBV12-3 or TRBV12-4 and TRBJ1-2, with D possibly matching TRBD1 (6 bases). Trimming took 6 bases from V and 5 from J, leaving 16 bases between them. This CDR3 region has 14 residues. CDR3 nucleotide sequence: TGTGCCAGCAGCCAAGGGGGGGAACATTATGGCTACACCTTC. It yields the protein CASSQGGEHYGYTF.

Worth noting for this clonotype: The DNA is left out, because the CDR3 cannot be placed on it with certainty; the CDR3 is given as TCRdb lists it. The chain carries TRBV11-2 and TRBJ2-6; the DNA was not compared with TRBD2, the D call given in the table. The CDR3 extends over 22 residues, inclusive of both ends. The germline V gene encodes CDR1 SGHAT and CDR2 FQNNGV. The CDR3 loop reads CASSAISIRDSQFGSGANVPTF.

This clonotype appeared a few times. The J gene is TRBJ1-2, the V gene TRBV6-1; no firm D call. The V gene's germline CDR1 is MNHNS and CDR2 SASEGT. V lost 3 bases to trimming and J lost 4 bases, with 18 bases between them. This CDR3 has 16 amino acids. DNA of the CDR3: TGTGCCAGCAGTGAGGCCTCCCGAGGGCCGTTCTATGGCTACACCTTC. It codes for CASSEASRGPFYGYTF.

The chain uses TRBV3-1 and TRBJ1-1; 12 bases line up with TRBD1. CDR1 and CDR2 (germline): LGHDT, YNNKEL (reference sequence). The J segment lost 2 bases and the V segment lost 2 bases, leaving 18 bases of the junction unmatched. The CDR3 sequence is 21 residues long. The CDR3 protein is CASSQPLGGTGTGGINTEAFF. The CDR3 DNA is TGTGCCAGCAGCCAACCCTTGGGTGGGACCGGGACAGGGGGCATCAACACTGAAGCTTTCTTT.

With respect to this clonotype: One end of the junction varies from germline; a read error may be responsible. The CDR3 DNA sequence: TGCTCAAGCCTAGCGGGAGCCAACCAAGAGACCCAGTACTTC. The encoded protein is CSSLAGANQETQYF. The V gene is TRBV7-9, the J gene TRBJ2-5; TRBD2 aligns across 10 bases. CDR3 length equals 14 residues. Germline V gene data show CDR1 as SEHNR and CDR2 as FQNEAQ (reference sequence).

The chain links TRBV5-6 to TRBJ1-2; D might be TRBD1 (5 bases). CDR3 length equals 15 residues. Per germline, CDR1 SGHDT and CDR2 YYEEEE. V lost 4 bases and J lost 1, with 14 bases in between. CDR3 coding DNA: TGTGCCAGCAGCCCCAGGACACATTTTAACTATGGCTACACCTTC. Its protein product is CASSPRTHFNYGYTF.

The V call is TRBV6-5, the J call TRBJ2-7; possible D gene TRBD1, 6 bases. V lost 2 bases and J lost 5, with 16 bases in between. Germline CDR1 MNHEY, CDR2 SVGAGI. The CDR3 has 15 residues. The CDR3 sequence: CASSYPRQVEDEQYF. The CDR3 DNA is TGTGCCAGCAGTTACCCGAGACAGGTGGAGGACGAGCAGTACTTC.

This sequence joins TRBV5-1 and TRBJ2-5, with a possible D match to TRBD1 (5 bases). Per germline, CDR1 SGHRS and CDR2 YFSETQ. This CDR3 has 13 residues. Trimming stripped 4 bases from V and 8 bases from J, with 15 bases between. CDR3 in DNA: TGCGCCAGCAGCGACGACAGTCTATTAACCCAGTACTTC. Translating it yields CASSDDSLLTQYF.

There are a few counts of this clonotype. This chain connects TRBV27 to TRBJ2-1; TRBD1 matches at 7 bases. The CDR3 spans 15 residues. Germline-derived CDR1 and CDR2 are MNHEY and SMNVEV (reference sequence). The J segment lost 2 bases and the V segment lost 5 bases, leaving 6 bases of the junction unmatched. This chain's CDR3 is CASSLLGQPYNEQFF. The CDR3, as DNA: TGTGCCAGCAGTCTACTGGGACAGCCCTACAATGAGCAGTTCTTC.

This clonotype was counted only a few times. The CDR3 region is CASSPNEVRDSYYEQYF. The CDR3 DNA reads as TGTGCCAGCAGCCCCAACGAGGTCCGGGACAGTTACTACGAGCAGTACTTC. This sequence joins TRBV7-9 and TRBJ2-4, with TRBD1 matching 7 bases. Judging by the DNA end, TRBJ2-7 fits better; the J call may be wrong. The CDR3 length is 17 residues. The V gene's germline CDR1 is SEHNR and CDR2 FQNEAQ (reference sequence).

The V gene is TRBV11-2, the J gene TRBJ2-3; 7 positions match TRBD1. V gave up 1 base and J gave up 4 bases; unmatched junction bases: 23. The CDR3 sequence is 21 residues long. In germline, CDR1 is SGHAT, CDR2 FQNNGV. CDR3 region: CASSLVWRSTSGTARPDTQYF. The CDR3 coding sequence is TGTGCCAGCAGCTTAGTTTGGCGGTCCACCTCCGGGACAGCTCGACCAGATACGCAGTATTTT.

The chain combines TRBV7-9 with TRBJ2-5, with D possibly being TRBD2 (6 bases). Trimming pared 2 bases from V and 4 bases from J, leaving 11 bases between. Germline CDR1 reads SEHNR; CDR2 reads FQNEAQ (reference sequence). The CDR3 has 14 amino acids. In DNA form, the CDR3 reads TGTGCCAGCAGCTTACAGGCGGGATTAGAGACCCAGTACTTC. Its translation is CASSLQAGLETQYF.

The J gene is TRBJ1-2, the V gene TRBV10-2, with D unclear. Germline loops: CDR1 WSHSY, CDR2 SAAADI. V shed 8 bases and J shed 0 bases, with 13 bases lying between them. The CDR3 totals 14 residues. In nucleotides, the CDR3 is TGCGCCAGCCGCCCGGGAGGGTCTAACTATGGCTACACCTTC. This translates into CASRPGGSNYGYTF.

This clonotype was observed a few times. V is TRBV9 and J is TRBJ2-1, with 13 nucleotides matching TRBD2. CDR3 length: 15 amino acids. Germline V lookup: CDR1 SGDLS, CDR2 YYNGEE. The V gene end was trimmed by 2 bases and the J gene end by 8 bases; junction bases not matched to a gene: 4. The CDR3 DNA sequence: TGTGCCAGCAGCGTTACTAGCGGGGGGGCGCATGAGCAGTTCTTC. Translation: CASSVTSGGAHEQFF.

In nucleotides, the CDR3 is TGCGCCAGCAGCCAAGATAACAGGAACTATGGCTACACCTTC. Translating it yields CASSQDNRNYGYTF. The chain has TRBV4-3 and TRBJ1-2; TRBD1 might be the D (5 bases). This CDR3 spans 14 amino acids. Per the germline V gene, CDR1 is LGHNA and CDR2 is YSLEER. V was pared by 0 bases and J by 2 bases, with 7 bases between.

Worth noting for this clonotype: This may be a read error, as it is one base from a much larger clone. This chain joins TRBV27 and TRBJ2-5; D ambiguous. CDR1 is MNHEY and CDR2 is SMNVEV in the germline V gene (reference sequence). The CDR3 consists of 13 residues. Between the trimmed V and J ends, which lost 5 bases and 0 bases, there was a span of 7 bases. CDR3 sequence (DNA): TGTGCCAGCAGTGACGGATACCAAGAGACCCAGTACTTC. This sequence encodes CASSDGYQETQYF.

The chain has TRBV28 and TRBJ2-7; TRBD1 agrees at 9 bases. CDR1 and CDR2 from the germline V gene are MDHEN and SYDVKM. After removal of 7 bases from V and 1 base from J, the junction contained 8 bases not matched to a gene. This CDR3 region has 15 residues. The CDR3 protein is CASMIGDRESYEQYF. CDR3 DNA sequence: TGTGCCAGCATGATTGGGGACAGGGAATCCTACGAGCAGTACTTC.

The chain combines TRBV6-2 or TRBV6-3 with TRBJ2-1; 7 nucleotides agree with TRBD1. The DNA end favors TRBJ2-7, so the J call may be wrong. The CDR3 loop spans 15 amino acids. Germline CDR1 reads MNHEY; CDR2 reads SVGEGT. The CDR3 is CASSYPTGFYNEQYF. The CDR3 DNA sequence: TGTGCCAGCAGTTACCCGACAGGGTTCTACAATGAGCAGTACTTC.

The chain uses TRBV20-1 and TRBJ2-3, with TRBD1 as a possible D gene (6 bases). Germline V gene data show CDR1 as DFQATT and CDR2 as SNEGSKA (reference sequence). The CDR3 extends over 17 amino acids. V dropped 0 bases and J dropped 2 bases, with 18 bases sitting between them. CDR3 bases: TGCAGTGCTAGAGATCTTAGGGACACTGTTTTCACAGATACGCAGTATTTT. This gives the protein CSARDLRDTVFTDTQYF.

V and J are TRBV4-1 and TRBJ2-1, with D perhaps assigned TRBD1 or TRBD2 (5 bases each). The CDR3 consists of 17 residues. The V gene lost 0 bases and the J gene lost 6 bases, with 18 bases spanning the gap. The germline gives CDR1 MGHRA, CDR2 YSYEKL. The CDR3 sequence: CASSQEVGKQGSNEQFF. CDR3 DNA sequence: TGCGCCAGCAGCCAAGAGGTCGGGAAGCAGGGCAGCAATGAGCAGTTCTTC.

The rearrangement joins TRBV4-1 to TRBJ2-4; D possibly corresponds to TRBD2 (6 bases). Germline lookup yields CDR1 MGHRA and CDR2 YSYEKL. CDR3 length equals 13 residues. V gave up 2 bases and J gave up 8 bases, with 10 bases separating them. The CDR3 coding sequence is TGCGCCAGCAGCCAAATTGGGGAGGACATTCAGTACTTC. It encodes CASSQIGEDIQYF.

The CDR3 DNA reads as TGTGCCAGCAGCTACCAGACAGGGAGCTCCGAGCAGTACTTC. It translates to CASSYQTGSSEQYF. V usage is TRBV7-9 and J usage is TRBJ2-7; 7 bases agree with TRBD1. Germline assignment: CDR1 SEHNR and CDR2 FQNEAQ (reference sequence). V lost 4 bases and J lost 6; bases outside the gene matches: 9. This CDR3 contains 14 residues.

The chain links TRBV6-5 to TRBJ2-5; D ambiguous. From germline, CDR1 is MNHEY and CDR2 SVGAGI. The CDR3 extends over 16 amino acids. V was trimmed by 0 bases and J by 0 bases, leaving 11 bases between them. The DNA for the CDR3 is TGTGCCAGCAGTTACTCGTCTGTAGGTTACCAAGAGACCCAGTACTTC. It encodes CASSYSSVGYQETQYF.